Each of the 8 T cell receptor beta chains below was sequenced from the same sample in a study of blood T cell repertoires in COVID-19. The table came from immunoSEQ multiplex PCR; TCRdb's copy has only in-frame clones and leaves some out. This table holds approximately 66,000 clones, more than 70% found once. The sequenced material came from peripheral blood. All receptors come from a man aged 55 to 69 with acute or convalescent COVID-19.

The CDR3 loop is CASSQDLPRTGGVYGYTF. The CDR3 region has the DNA TGTGCCAGCAGCCAAGATCTCCCGAGGACAGGGGGGGTCTATGGCTACACCTTC. V is TRBV4-2 and J is TRBJ1-2, with 10 bases fitting TRBD1. This CDR3 spans 18 amino acids. CDR1 and CDR2 (germline): LGHNA, YNFKEQ. The ends lost 0 bases at V and 4 bases at J; junction bases unmatched: 11.

The chain recombines TRBV11-2 with TRBJ1-2, with no clear D. V was pared by 3 bases and J by 6 bases, with 14 bases between. The CDR3 has 14 residues. CDR1 and CDR2 (germline): SGHAT, FQNNGV. In nucleotides, the CDR3 is TGTGCCAGCAGCTTGGCAGGAATCTTCCATGGCTACACCTTC. Its translation is CASSLAGIFHGYTF.

The chain employs TRBV11-2 and TRBJ1-2; D ambiguous. Germline lookup yields CDR1 SGHAT and CDR2 FQNNGV. This CDR3 spans 14 amino acids. The V and J ends lost 1 base and 1 base respectively, with 7 bases between them. The CDR3 is CASSLVTSNYGYTF. The DNA of the CDR3 is TGTGCCAGCAGCTTAGTCACCAGTAACTATGGCTACACCTTC.

The chain recombines TRBV28 with TRBJ2-7; D perhaps matches TRBD1 (6 bases). CDR1 and CDR2 from the germline V gene are MDHEN and SYDVKM. V was shortened by 3 bases and J by 2 bases, with 11 bases between the two germline ends. This CDR3 is built from 14 residues. Written as DNA, the CDR3 is TGTGCCAGCAGTTTGTGGGACATACCCTACGAGCAGTACTTC. It encodes CASSLWDIPYEQYF.

The V gene is TRBV18, the J gene TRBJ2-5, with TRBD1 as a possible D gene (6 bases). Trimming stripped 6 bases from V and 1 base from J, with 12 bases between. This CDR3 is built from 14 residues. Per the germline V gene, CDR1 is KGHSH and CDR2 is LQKENI. The CDR3 sequence: CASSGQFAQETQYF. The CDR3 DNA sequence: TGTGCCAGCTCGGGACAATTCGCCCAAGAGACCCAGTACTTC.

This sequence joins TRBV5-6 and TRBJ1-1, with a weak D call TRBD1 (6 bases). The CDR3 is 15 amino acids. Germline V lookup: CDR1 SGHDT, CDR2 YYEEEE. V gave up 4 bases and J gave up 2 bases, with 15 bases separating them. The CDR3 DNA sequence: TGTGCCAGCAGCGCAAGGACAGAACTCAACACTGAAGCTTTCTTT. Protein sequence: CASSARTELNTEAFF. Supplemented by reference TRBV5-6 and TRBJ1-1, the full variable domain reads DAGVTQSPTHLIKTRGQQVTLRCSPKSGHDTVSWYQQALGQGPQFIFQYYEEEERQRGNFPDRFSGHQFPNYSSELNVNALLLGDSALYLCASSARTELNTEAFFGQGTRLTVV.

This sequence joins TRBV6-2 or TRBV6-3 and TRBJ1-2; TRBD1 aligns across 7 bases. The CDR3 is 15 residues long. Unmatched junction bases numbered 8, after V lost 5 bases and J lost 2 bases. From germline, CDR1 is MNHEY and CDR2 SVGEGT. CDR3 nucleotide sequence: TGTGCCAGCAGTACCCAGGGGGGACTCAACTATGGCTACACCTTC. As protein: CASSTQGGLNYGYTF.

The chain carries TRBV15 and TRBJ1-6, with 10 bases lining up with TRBD1. The trim removed 2 bases at V and 10 bases at J, leaving 8 bases unmatched. CDR3 size: 16 residues. Per germline, CDR1 LNHNV and CDR2 YYDKDF (reference sequence). CDR3: CATSRRDGTGESPLHF. CDR3 sequence (DNA): TGTGCCACCAGCAGACGTGACGGGACAGGGGAATCACCCCTCCACTTT.